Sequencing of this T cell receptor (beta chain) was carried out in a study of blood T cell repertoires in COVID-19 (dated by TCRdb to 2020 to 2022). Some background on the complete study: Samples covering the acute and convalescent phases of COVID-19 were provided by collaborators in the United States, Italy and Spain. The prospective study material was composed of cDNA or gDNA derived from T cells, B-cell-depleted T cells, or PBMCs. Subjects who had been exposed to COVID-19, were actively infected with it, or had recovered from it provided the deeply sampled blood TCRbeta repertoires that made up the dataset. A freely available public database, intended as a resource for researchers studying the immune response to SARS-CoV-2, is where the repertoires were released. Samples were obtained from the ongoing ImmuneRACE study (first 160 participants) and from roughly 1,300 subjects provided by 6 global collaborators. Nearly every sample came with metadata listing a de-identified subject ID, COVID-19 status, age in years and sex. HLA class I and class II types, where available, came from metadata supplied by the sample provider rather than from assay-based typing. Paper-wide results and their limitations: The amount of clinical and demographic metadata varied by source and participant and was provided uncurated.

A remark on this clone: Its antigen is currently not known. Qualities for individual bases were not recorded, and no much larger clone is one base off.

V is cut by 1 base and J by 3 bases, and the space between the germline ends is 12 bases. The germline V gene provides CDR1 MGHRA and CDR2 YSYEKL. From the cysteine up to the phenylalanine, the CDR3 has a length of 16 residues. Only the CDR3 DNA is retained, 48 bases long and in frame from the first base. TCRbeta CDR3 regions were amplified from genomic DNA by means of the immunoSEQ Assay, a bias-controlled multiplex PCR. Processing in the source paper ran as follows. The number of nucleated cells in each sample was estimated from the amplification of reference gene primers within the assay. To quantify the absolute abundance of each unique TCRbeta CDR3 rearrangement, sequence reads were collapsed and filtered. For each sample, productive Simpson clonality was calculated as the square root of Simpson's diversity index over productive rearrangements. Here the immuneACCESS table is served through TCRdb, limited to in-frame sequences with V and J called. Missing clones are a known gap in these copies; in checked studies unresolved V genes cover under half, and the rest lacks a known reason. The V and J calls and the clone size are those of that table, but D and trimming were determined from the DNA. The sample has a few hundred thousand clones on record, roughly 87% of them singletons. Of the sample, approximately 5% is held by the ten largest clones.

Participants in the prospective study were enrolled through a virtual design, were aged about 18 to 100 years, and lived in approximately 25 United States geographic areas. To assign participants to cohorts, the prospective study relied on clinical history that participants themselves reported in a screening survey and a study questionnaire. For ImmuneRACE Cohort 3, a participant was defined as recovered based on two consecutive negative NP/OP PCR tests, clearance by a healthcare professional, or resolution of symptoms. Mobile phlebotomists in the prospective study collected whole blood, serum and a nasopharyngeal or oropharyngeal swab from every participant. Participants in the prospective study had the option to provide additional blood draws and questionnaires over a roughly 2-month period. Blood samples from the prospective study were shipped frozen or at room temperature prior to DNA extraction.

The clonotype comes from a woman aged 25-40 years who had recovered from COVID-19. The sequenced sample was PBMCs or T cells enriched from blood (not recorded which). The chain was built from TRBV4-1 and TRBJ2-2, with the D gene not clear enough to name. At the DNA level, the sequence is TGCGCCAGCAGCCAAGTGTTCACGGGTGACACCGGGGAGCTGTTTTTT. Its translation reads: CASSQVFTGDTGELFF.